The 3 T cell receptor beta chains reported below all come from one sample, sequenced in a study of T-cell memory formation after mild COVID-19. TCRdb re-called the 5' RACE reads through MiXCR, storing one row per CDR3 protein. The profile shows 350,000 to 500,000 distinct CDR3 sequences, 20% to 25% of them singletons. The sequenced material came from PBMCs or a T cell subset sorted from them (not recorded which). These TCRs come from an adult woman who had mild COVID-19 (a few samples of this study predate the infection). Cell type and time point are not known.

This clonotype appeared a few times. The V gene is TRBV10-3, the J gene TRBJ1-1; D is undetermined. The CDR3 runs to 12 residues. The germline V gene has CDR1 ENHRY and CDR2 SYGVKD. The CDR3 DNA reads as TGTGCGTCGAGGGCCATGAACACTGAAGCTTTCTTT. Translated, it gives CASRAMNTEAFF.

This chain links TRBV7-3 with TRBJ1-1; 10 bases fit TRBD1. J lost 4 bases, V lost 2 bases, and 7 bases had no gene match. The CDR3 contains 16 residues. CDR1 and CDR2 from the germline V gene are SGHTA and FQGTGA. The CDR3 sequence is CASSLAGTGASTEAFF. The CDR3 DNA is TGTGCCAGCAGCTTAGCCGGGACAGGGGCAAGCACTGAAGCTTTCTTT.

The chain uses TRBV4-1 and TRBJ2-5; D remains unclear. CDR3 length: 14 amino acids. Trimming removed 0 bases from V and 1 base from J, with 6 bases in between. CDR1 and CDR2 from the germline V gene are MGHRA and YSYEKL. The CDR3 DNA is TGCGCCAGCAGCCAAGAAGGGCTCCAAGAGACCCAGTACTTC. Protein product: CASSQEGLQETQYF.